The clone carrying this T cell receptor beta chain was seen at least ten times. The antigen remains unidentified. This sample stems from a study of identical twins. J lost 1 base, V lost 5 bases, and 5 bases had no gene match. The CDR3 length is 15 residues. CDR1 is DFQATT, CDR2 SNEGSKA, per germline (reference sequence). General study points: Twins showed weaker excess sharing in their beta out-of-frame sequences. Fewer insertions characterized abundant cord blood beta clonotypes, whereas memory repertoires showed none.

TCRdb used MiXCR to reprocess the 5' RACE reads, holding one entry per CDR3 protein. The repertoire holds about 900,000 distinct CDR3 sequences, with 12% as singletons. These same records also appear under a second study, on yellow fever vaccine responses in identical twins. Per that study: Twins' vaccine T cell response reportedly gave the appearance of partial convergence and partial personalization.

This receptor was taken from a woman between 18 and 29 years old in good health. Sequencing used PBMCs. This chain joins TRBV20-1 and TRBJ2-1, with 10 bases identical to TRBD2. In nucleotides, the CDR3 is TGCAGTGCTGGTCCGGGACTAGCGTCCTACAATGAGCAGTTCTTC. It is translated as CSAGPGLASYNEQFF.